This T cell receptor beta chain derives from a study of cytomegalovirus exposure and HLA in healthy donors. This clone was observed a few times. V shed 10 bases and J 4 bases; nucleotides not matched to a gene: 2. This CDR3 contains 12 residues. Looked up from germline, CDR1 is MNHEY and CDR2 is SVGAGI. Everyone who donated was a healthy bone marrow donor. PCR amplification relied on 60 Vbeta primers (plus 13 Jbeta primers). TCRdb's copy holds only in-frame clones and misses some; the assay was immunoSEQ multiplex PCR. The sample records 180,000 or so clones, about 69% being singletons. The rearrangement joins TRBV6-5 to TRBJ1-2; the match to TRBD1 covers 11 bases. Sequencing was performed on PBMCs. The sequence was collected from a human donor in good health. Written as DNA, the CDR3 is TGTGCCACCGGGACAGGGGGCTATGGCTACACCTTC. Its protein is CATGTGGYGYTF.